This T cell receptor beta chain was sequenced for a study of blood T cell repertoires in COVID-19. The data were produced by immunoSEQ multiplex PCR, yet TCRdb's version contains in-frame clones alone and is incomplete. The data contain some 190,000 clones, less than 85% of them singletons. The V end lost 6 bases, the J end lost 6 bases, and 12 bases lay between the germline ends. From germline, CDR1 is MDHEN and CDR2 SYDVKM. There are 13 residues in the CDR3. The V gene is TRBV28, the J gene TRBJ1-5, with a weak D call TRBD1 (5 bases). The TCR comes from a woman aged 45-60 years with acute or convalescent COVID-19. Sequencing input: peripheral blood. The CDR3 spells CASRPGGGQPQHF. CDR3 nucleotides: TGTGCCAGCAGGCCGGGGGGTGGTCAGCCCCAGCATTTT.